The source of this T cell receptor (beta chain) is a study of OX40 agonist ivuxolimab in advanced cancers. Produced via immunoSEQ multiplex PCR; TCRdb's table is partial and in-frame only. The sample holds 100,000 to 110,000 clones; less than 95% are singletons and the top ten take 0.45% to 0.65%. The CDR3 is 15 amino acids. CDR1 is MDHEN and CDR2 is SYDVKM in the germline V gene. V was trimmed by 7 bases and J by 0 bases, leaving 13 bases between them. Findings and caveats of the study: More expanded clones were found, on average, in CD8+ than in CD4+ T cells.

Comment on this clone: Antigen: not known.

The sequence was collected from an adult with an advanced solid tumor such as melanoma, head and neck, liver or kidney cancer. This sequence joins TRBV28 and TRBJ1-5; D not resolved. Here the sequenced sample was CD4+ or CD8+ T cells sorted from blood, taken in a trial of the OX40 agonist ivuxolimab. CDR3 in amino acids: CASTRVYDSNQPQHF. CDR3 coding DNA: TGTGCCAGCACTAGGGTATATGATAGCAATCAGCCCCAGCATTTT.